This passage covers 32 T cell receptor beta chains from one sample sequenced in a study of shared clonotypes between healthy human individuals. This table comes from immunoSEQ multiplex PCR, and its TCRdb copy is limited to in-frame clones, with some not included. The table includes about 800,000 clones, 90% to 97% detected once. As defined, naive CD8 cells were CD45RO-negative and positively selected for CCR7, with terminally differentiated effector memory CD45RA+ cells excluded. Material: naive CD8+ T cells sorted from blood. These receptors all come from a man aged 30 to 45 in good health.

The rearrangement links TRBV9 to TRBJ2-3; 7 bases agree with TRBD1. There are 15 residues in the CDR3. Trimming took 3 bases from V and 0 from J; bases not matched to a gene: 4. The V gene's germline CDR1 is SGDLS and CDR2 YYNGEE. CDR3 sequence: CASSAGQASTDTQYF. CDR3 nucleotide sequence: TGTGCCAGCAGCGCCGGACAGGCTAGCACAGATACGCAGTATTTT.

V and J are TRBV7-9 and TRBJ1-5; TRBD1 agrees at 8 bases. The germline V gene has CDR1 SEHNR and CDR2 FQNEAQ (reference sequence). This CDR3 contains 16 residues. The V segment lost 4 bases and the J segment 4 bases; nucleotides outside the gene matches: 9. The CDR3 sequence is CASSYGQGGQNQPQHF. DNA for the CDR3: TGTGCCAGCAGCTATGGACAGGGAGGGCAAAATCAGCCCCAGCATTTT. Using reference TRBV7-9 and TRBJ1-5 for the parts outside the CDR3, the full variable domain is DTGVSQNPRHKITKRGQNVTFRCDPISEHNRLYWYRQTLGQGPEFLTYFQNEAQLEKSRLLSDRFSAERPKGSFSTLEIQRTEQGDSAMYLCASSYGQGGQNQPQHFGDGTRLSIL.

The chain links TRBV28 to TRBJ2-2; TRBD2 aligns across 7 bases. The CDR3 totals 16 residues. Trimming at V came to 4 bases and at J to 2 bases, leaving 7 bases not matched to a gene. Germline assignment: CDR1 MDHEN and CDR2 SYDVKM. Here the CDR3 reads CASSSQRGFNTGELFF. CDR3 nucleotides: TGTGCCAGCAGTTCACAGCGGGGATTTAACACCGGGGAGCTGTTTTTT.

Of note for this clone: The same CDR3 arises from other DNA sequences in this sample as well. The chain joins TRBV6-4 to TRBJ2-1, with TRBD2 matching over 13 bases. This CDR3 comprises 15 residues. Germline values: CDR1 MRHNA, CDR2 SNTAGT. Losses at the gene ends were 6 bases for V and 6 bases for J; bases not matched to a gene: 5. This CDR3 reads CASSLLAGGPNEQFF. CDR3 bases: TGTGCCAGCAGCCTACTAGCGGGAGGGCCCAATGAGCAGTTCTTC.

The rearrangement links TRBV7-3 to TRBJ2-5; 8 bases are a match to TRBD2. This CDR3 contains 15 residues. Germline V gives CDR1 SGHTA, CDR2 FQGTGA. Trimming took 6 bases from V and 5 from J; bases not matched to a gene: 11. The DNA for the CDR3 is TGTGCCAGCAGGGGGAGTAGCGGGACGACTGAGACCCAGTACTTC. Protein: CASRGSSGTTETQYF. The variable domain in full, completed from reference TRBV7-3 and TRBJ2-5, reads GAGVSQTPSNKVTEKGKYVELRCDPISGHTALYWYRQSLGQGPEFLIYFQGTGAADDSGLPNDRFFAVRPEGSVSTLKIQRTERGDSAVYLCASRGSSGTTETQYFGPGTRLLVL.

The J gene is TRBJ2-7, the V gene TRBV27, with D tentatively TRBD1 (6 bases). Trimming removed 3 bases from V and 6 bases from J, with 15 bases in between. The CDR3 length is 14 residues. The germline V gene has CDR1 MNHEY and CDR2 SMNVEV (reference sequence). CDR3 in DNA: TGTGCCAGCAGTTTGTACAGGGTGGGTGGCGAGCAGTACTTC. Protein sequence: CASSLYRVGGEQYF.

This chain uses TRBV15 with TRBJ1-2; no clear D. This CDR3 contains 14 residues. Germline CDR1 and CDR2: LNHNV and YYDKDF (reference sequence). V was shortened by 7 bases and J by 4 bases, with 16 bases between the two germline ends. Here the CDR3 DNA reads TGTGCCACCAACCCCGAGAGGGCCCGCTATGGCTACACCTTC. Amino acid sequence: CATNPERARYGYTF.

This clone was seen only once. The rearrangement uses TRBV5-5 and TRBJ2-7, with D uncertain. The CDR3 consists of 14 residues. Trimming removed 5 bases from V and 2 bases from J, with 14 bases in between. Germline V gene sequence: CDR1 SGHKS, CDR2 YYEKEE (reference sequence). The CDR3 loop is CASSRPELTYEQYF. Written as DNA, the CDR3 is TGTGCCAGCAGTCGCCCCGAGTTAACCTACGAGCAGTACTTC.

The chain is built from TRBV6-1 and TRBJ2-2; D may be TRBD1 or TRBD2 (6 bases each). Germline loops: CDR1 MNHNS, CDR2 SASEGT. Trimming left V 5 bases short and J 8 bases short, with 9 bases between. The CDR3 spans 12 residues. The CDR3, as DNA: TGTGCCAGCAGTTGGGGGGCAGGGGAGCTGTTTTTT. Its protein product is CASSWGAGELFF.

This rearrangement joins TRBV7-9 to TRBJ2-5; 7 bases are a match to TRBD1. This CDR3 region has 14 residues. After removal of 5 bases from V and 0 bases from J, the junction contained 3 bases not matched to a gene. The germline CDR1 and CDR2 sequences are SEHNR and FQNEAQ (reference sequence). The CDR3 DNA sequence: TGTGCCAGCAGCGCCGACAGGGACCAAGAGACCCAGTACTTC. Amino acids: CASSADRDQETQYF.

The chain links TRBV1 to TRBJ2-7; TRBD1 is the table's D call and was not checked against the DNA. TRBV1 represents a pseudogene. CDR3 length: 16 amino acids. CDR3 DNA: TGCACCAGCAGCCATCATATACGGGACAAAAACTACGAGCAGTACTTC. Translation gives CTSSHHIRDKNYEQYF.

The chain carries TRBV9 and TRBJ2-1, with a tentative D call TRBD2 (5 bases). In germline, CDR1 is SGDLS, CDR2 YYNGEE. V was pared by 4 bases and J by 0 bases, with 11 bases between. CDR3 length: 15 amino acids. The CDR3 sequence is CASSPSGGSYNEQFF. In DNA, the CDR3 is TGTGCCAGCAGCCCCAGCGGAGGCTCCTACAATGAGCAGTTCTTC.

V is TRBV11-3 and J is TRBJ2-2; the D gene is possibly TRBD2 (7 bases). V lost 6 bases to trimming and J lost 3 bases, with 17 bases between them. The CDR3 has 16 amino acids. Germline values: CDR1 SGHNT, CDR2 YENEEA. The CDR3 region has the DNA TGTGCCAGCAGGGCGGGGGACACCTTGTACACCGGGGAGCTGTTTTTT. The encoded protein is CASRAGDTLYTGELFF.

The chain recombines TRBV4-1 with TRBJ2-7, with 14 bases that match TRBD2. V trimming: 2 bases; J trimming: 6 bases; junction bases outside the gene matches: 6. Germline V gene sequence: CDR1 MGHRA, CDR2 YSYEKL. This CDR3 is built from 16 residues. This CDR3 reads CASSQLETSGRAEQYF. The CDR3 DNA is TGCGCCAGCAGCCAATTGGAGACTAGCGGGAGGGCCGAGCAGTACTTC.

V usage is TRBV5-6 and J usage is TRBJ2-1; D gene unclear. V was shortened by 4 bases and J by 4 bases, with 12 bases between the two germline ends. This CDR3 spans 14 amino acids. CDR1 and CDR2 (germline): SGHDT, YYEEEE. CDR3 sequence (DNA): TGTGCCAGCAGCCCGGTCGGCGGATACAATGAGCAGTTCTTC. Its translation is CASSPVGGYNEQFF.

The CDR3, as DNA: TGTGCCAGCAGACCGACCCCGGGGAAAGAGACCCAGTACTTC. Protein sequence: CASRPTPGKETQYF. The gene calls are TRBV2 and TRBJ2-5; D is perhaps TRBD2 (5 bases). V lost 6 bases and J lost 3, with 14 bases in between. The CDR3 is 14 amino acids. Germline V lookup: CDR1 SNHLY, CDR2 FYNNEI. Complete variable domain (other parts from reference TRBV2 and TRBJ2-5): EPEVTQTPSHQVTQMGQEVILRCVPISNHLYFYWYRQILGQKVEFLVSFYNNEISEKSEIFDDQFSVERPDGSNFTLKIRSTKLEDSAMYFCASRPTPGKETQYFGPGTRLLVL.

The chain uses TRBV6-5 and TRBJ2-3; 10 bases fit TRBD2. Trimming took 4 bases from V and 6 from J; bases not matched to a gene: 10. Germline V gives CDR1 MNHEY, CDR2 SVGAGI. This CDR3 is 16 amino acids long. In DNA form, the CDR3 reads TGTGCCAGCAGTTCCTGGCTAGCGGGAGCGGGTGATACGCAGTATTTT. Encoded protein: CASSSWLAGAGDTQYF.

This sequence joins TRBV9 and TRBJ2-1; 11 nucleotides agree with TRBD2. Trimming cost V 4 bases and J 5 bases; bases outside gene matches: 8. CDR3 length: 16 amino acids. Germline CDR1 SGDLS, CDR2 YYNGEE. The CDR3 nucleotides read TGTGCCAGCAGCCCGAGACTAGCGGGACCAAACAATGAGCAGTTCTTC. It codes for CASSPRLAGPNNEQFF.

Of note for this clone: Germline and junction disagree at one end, which may indicate a read error. Here the CDR3 reads CASSLRQGSHEQYF. The CDR3 DNA sequence: TGCGCCAGCAGCTTAAGGCAGGGCTCCCACGAGCAGTACTTC. The genes are TRBV5-1 and TRBJ2-7; D possibly corresponds to TRBD1 (5 bases). This CDR3 comprises 14 residues. Germline-derived CDR1 and CDR2 are SGHRS and YFSETQ.

V gene TRBV14 combines with J gene TRBJ2-3; 8 bases fit TRBD1. After removal of 4 bases from V and 3 bases from J, the junction contained 12 bases not matched to a gene. The CDR3 is made up of 17 amino acids. The germline V gene encodes CDR1 SGHDN and CDR2 FVKESK. For the CDR3, the DNA is TGTGCCAGCAGCCTCGGGCCACGGGGGACAGGTACAGATACGCAGTATTTT. This sequence encodes CASSLGPRGTGTDTQYF.

This chain uses TRBV4-1 with TRBJ2-7, with 10 bases matching TRBD2. CDR1 and CDR2 from the germline V gene are MGHRA and YSYEKL. V trimming: 1 base; J trimming: 4 bases; junction bases outside the gene matches: 7. The CDR3 loop spans 16 amino acids. The CDR3 loop reads CASSQAQASGGYEQYF. The CDR3 DNA follows: TGCGCCAGCAGCCAAGCCCAGGCTAGCGGGGGTTACGAGCAGTACTTC.

This chain connects TRBV30 to TRBJ1-2; 7 nucleotides align to TRBD1. Per the germline V gene, CDR1 is GTSNPN and CDR2 is SVGIG (reference sequence). The CDR3 loop spans 12 amino acids. The junction had 3 bases not matched to a gene; V was cut back by 2 bases and J by 6 bases. This CDR3 is CAWSFRGNGYTF. The CDR3 DNA follows: TGTGCCTGGAGTTTCAGGGGGAATGGCTACACCTTC.

V and J are TRBV7-9 and TRBJ2-2, with D tentatively TRBD1 (6 bases). Germline CDR1 and CDR2: SEHNR and FQNEAQ (reference sequence). The CDR3 is 17 residues long. The V end was cut by 1 base, the J end by 3 bases, with 15 bases between. CDR3 DNA: TGTGCCAGCAGCTTAGGGTGGCCAGGGGCAGACACCGGGGAGCTGTTTTTT. Translation gives CASSLGWPGADTGELFF.

The DNA of the CDR3 is TGTGCCAGCAGCTTAACGGGAGAGGGGGTCGGGGAGCTGTTTTTT. Its protein is CASSLTGEGVGELFF. V is TRBV7-8 and J is TRBJ2-2; D tentatively reads TRBD1 or TRBD2 (6 bases each). This CDR3 spans 15 amino acids. V was clipped by 2 bases and J by 7 bases, with 14 bases between them. Per the germline V gene, CDR1 is SGHVS and CDR2 is FQNEAQ.

This sequence joins TRBV6-1 and TRBJ2-4; 8 bases fit TRBD1. Germline CDR1 MNHNS, CDR2 SASEGT. The J segment lost 12 bases and the V segment lost 4 bases, leaving 14 bases of the junction unmatched. This CDR3 has 15 residues. The CDR3 nucleotides read TGTGCCAGCAGTGCACCGGGACAGGCCAGGATCAATCAGTACTTC. It yields the protein CASSAPGQARINQYF.

The gene calls are TRBV7-9 and TRBJ2-7, with 7 nucleotides matching TRBD1. CDR1 SEHNR and CDR2 FQNEAQ come from the germline V gene (reference sequence). J lost 1 base, V lost 5 bases, and 8 bases had no gene match. The CDR3 has 15 amino acids. CDR3 sequence: CASSTTGPNSYEQYF. CDR3 DNA: TGTGCCAGCAGCACGACAGGGCCGAATTCCTACGAGCAGTACTTC.

This clone was seen just once. The J gene is TRBJ2-1, the V gene TRBV13; 7 positions match TRBD1. Trimming took 4 bases from V and 4 from J; bases not matched to a gene: 13. CDR1 and CDR2 from the germline V gene are PRHDT and FYEKMQ (reference sequence). This CDR3 has 17 amino acids. The CDR3 nucleotides are TGTGCCAGCAGCTGGAGAGGGGACAGTGGTTTTTACAATGAGCAGTTCTTC. Its protein is CASSWRGDSGFYNEQFF.

This sequence joins TRBV7-9 and TRBJ1-1; weak D call: TRBD1 (6 bases). Germline CDR1 is SEHNR and CDR2 is FQNEAQ (reference sequence). The CDR3 consists of 15 residues. Trimming removed 7 bases at V and 4 bases at J, with 19 bases between. As DNA, the CDR3 is TGTGCCAGCACCCAAGAACAGGGATTTGGCACTGAAGCTTTCTTT. Translated: CASTQEQGFGTEAFF.

The rearrangement uses TRBV5-1 and TRBJ2-6; D unclear. CDR3 size: 15 residues. Trimming took 3 bases from V and 5 from J, leaving 12 bases between them. Germline loops: CDR1 SGHRS, CDR2 YFSETQ. The CDR3 reads CASSSVALRANVLTF. CDR3 nucleotides: TGCGCCAGCAGCTCTGTCGCCTTGCGGGCCAACGTCCTGACTTTC.

This clone was seen just once. The sample has other DNA sequences that encode this CDR3 too. The chain couples TRBV15 to TRBJ2-2, with D uncertain. The V and J ends lost 2 bases and 5 bases respectively, with 6 bases between them. The length of the CDR3 is 13 residues. Germline V gene lookup returns CDR1 LNHNV and CDR2 YYDKDF (reference sequence). CDR3 amino acids: CATSRSRTGELFF. Here the CDR3 DNA reads TGTGCCACCAGCAGATCCCGGACCGGGGAGCTGTTTTTT.

The chain combines TRBV9 with TRBJ1-1; 8 bases are shared with TRBD1. The trim removed 4 bases at V and 1 base at J, leaving 9 bases unmatched. Germline V CDR1 and CDR2: SGDLS, YYNGEE. CDR3 length equals 16 residues. The CDR3 region has the DNA TGTGCCAGCAGCAATGCCGGGACAGGCAAGAACACTGAAGCTTTCTTT. Residues: CASSNAGTGKNTEAFF.

This rearrangement joins TRBV11-1 to TRBJ1-4; D remains ambiguous. The CDR3 covers 14 residues. Trimming removed 1 base at V and 6 bases at J, with 9 bases between. Looked up from germline, CDR1 is SGHAT and CDR2 is FQDESV (reference sequence). The CDR3 nucleotides are TGTGCCAGCAGCTTAGGCAGGCTGGATGAAAAACTGTTTTTT. Residues: CASSLGRLDEKLFF.